The T cell receptor beta chain under discussion was sequenced for a study of siplizumab effects on memory and regulatory T cells. Study observations and caveats: Of the alloreactive clones, only a minor fraction mapped to unstimulated subsets.

The germline gives CDR1 GTSNPN, CDR2 SVGIG (reference sequence). The V end lost 3 bases, the J end lost 7 bases, and 19 bases lay between the germline ends. The CDR3 length is 15 residues. Produced via immunoSEQ multiplex PCR; TCRdb's table is partial and in-frame only. The table records 100,000 or so clones, nearly 95% of them present only once. This clone was seen more than once but under ten times. Antigen unknown. This TCR was sampled from a human donor in good health. The chain couples TRBV30 to TRBJ1-5, with D perhaps TRBD1 (5 bases). Specimen: non-Treg CD4+ T cells sorted from blood. CDR3 loop: CAWSSSSRVGQPQHF. CDR3 bases: TGTGCCTGGAGCTCCTCGAGCAGGGTTGGACAGCCCCAGCATTTT.